A selection of T cell receptor beta chains follows, all from one sample in a study of blood T cell repertoires in COVID-19. TCRdb's table, derived via immunoSEQ multiplex PCR, lists solely in-frame clones and lacks some. The table has about 130,000 clones, approximately 85% seen once. Material for sequencing was peripheral blood. The receptors originated from a human donor in a cohort sampled during active COVID-19. The CDR3 runs from the conserved cysteine through the conserved F or W. A D gene is named only where the DNA matches it firmly. Some rows have no size entry. The others give once, few or many, or a class for an expanded clone.

clone size	V gene	D gene	J gene	CDR3 DNA	CDR3 protein
NA	TRBV19	TRBD1	TRBJ1-2	TGTGCCAGTAGTACCGGGACAGGGTATAACTATGGCTACACCTTC	CASSTGTGYNYGYTF
NA	TRBV4-2	NA	TRBJ1-1	TGTGCCAGCAGCCAAGAGGGCCGGGGGGCCCTTGAAGCTTTCTTT	CASSQEGRGALEAFF
NA	TRBV3-1/TRBV3-2	TRBD1	TRBJ2-7	TGTGCCAGCAGCTGGGTGGGACAGGGGGCCTACGAGCAGTACTTC	CASSWVGQGAYEQYF
NA	TRBV30	TRBD1	TRBJ1-5	TGTGCCTGGAGGGCATCCGGGACAGGGGATCAGCCCCAGCATTTT	CAWRASGTGDQPQHF
NA	TRBV19	TRBD2	TRBJ2-7	TGTGCCAGTAGTGGCGGTCTAGCGGGGGAGCCCCGGACCTACGAGCAGTACTTC	CASSGGLAGEPRTYEQYF
NA	TRBV23-1	TRBD1	TRBJ1-3	TGCGCCAGCAGTCCGCCGGGACAGGTAGCAGGGAGCTCTGGAAACACCATATATTTT	CASSPPGQVAGSSGNTIYF
NA	TRBV30	NA	TRBJ2-3	TGTGCCTGGATAGGTGAGCGCCTCACAGATACGCAGTATTTT	CAWIGERLTDTQYF
NA	TRBV4-2	TRBD2	TRBJ2-7	TGTGCCAGCAGCCAAGATCGGACTAGCGGGGGGCCCCGGGACTACGAGCAGTACTTC	CASSQDRTSGGPRDYEQYF
NA	TRBV5-6	NA	TRBJ2-7	TGTGCCAGCAGCTCAATTTATCGGGCAGGCGGACTTAGCTCCTACGAGCAGTACTTC	CASSSIYRAGGLSSYEQYF
NA	TRBV3-1/TRBV3-2	NA	TRBJ2-7	TGTGCCAGCAGCCAGACTCCCGGGACACCCTACGAGCAGTACTTC	CASSQTPGTPYEQYF
few	TRBV5-1	NA	TRBJ2-7	TGCGCCAGCAGCTGGGGGGACAGAAACCCCTACGAGCAGTACTTC	CASSWGDRNPYEQYF
NA	TRBV6-6	TRBD2	TRBJ2-4	TGTGCCAGCAGCCCGACTAGCGGGGGGGCCGGGAACATTCAGTACTTC	CASSPTSGGAGNIQYF
NA	TRBV15	TRBD2	TRBJ2-1	TGTGCCACCAGCGGGGAGGGCGGTCTAGCGGGGAGTGGTCTGGTCAATGAGCAGTTCTTC	CATSGEGGLAGSGLVNEQFF
NA	TRBV10-3	NA	TRBJ2-3	TGTGCCATCAGCCGCGGTAGAGTGGGGGCTAGCACAGATACGCAGTATTTT	CAISRGRVGASTDTQYF
NA	TRBV5-1	NA	TRBJ1-3	TGCGCCAGCAGCCAACAGGGATTCGGTGGAAACACCATATATTTT	CASSQQGFGGNTIYF
NA	TRBV5-4	NA	TRBJ2-3	TGTGCCAGCAGCTGGGGGCTTCAGACTAGCACAGATACGCAGTATTTT	CASSWGLQTSTDTQYF
NA	TRBV19	NA	TRBJ2-7	TGTGCCAGTAGTATAGTTGGAGGGTCCCACGAGCAGTACTTC	CASSIVGGSHEQYF
NA	TRBV14	NA	TRBJ1-6	TGTGCCAGCAGCCAAAAGGCAGCAGGGGCGCGCCATAATTCACCCCTCCACTTT	CASSQKAAGARHNSPLHF
NA	TRBV28	TRBD1	TRBJ2-7	TGTGCCAGCAGTGTATTGACAGGGCCCCACGAGCAGTACTTC	CASSVLTGPHEQYF
NA	TRBV6-6	TRBD1	TRBJ2-4	TGTGCCAGCAGCATCCGACAGGGGAACTCTGATCGGATAGCCAAAAACATTCAGTACTTC	CASSIRQGNSDRIAKNIQYF
NA	TRBV7-9	TRBD2	TRBJ2-1	TGTGCCAGCAGCTTAGTTACGGGGGGAAGTGAGCAGTTCTTC	CASSLVTGGSEQFF
once	TRBV18	TRBD2	TRBJ2-3	TGTGCCAGCTCACCCGTAGCGGGGGGGGTCACAGATACGCAGTATTTT	CASSPVAGGVTDTQYF
NA	TRBV5-4	NA	TRBJ2-6	TGTGCCAGCAGCCTTGGACATTTCTCTGGGGCCAACGTCCTGACTTTC	CASSLGHFSGANVLTF
NA	TRBV10-1	NA	TRBJ1-4	TGCGCCACCACGACTCGTGGGGCTATAGACTCAACTAATGAAAAACTGTTTTTT	CATTTRGAIDSTNEKLFF
NA	TRBV5-1	NA	TRBJ2-1	TGCGCCAGCAGCTTGGAAGCTCTCTCCTACAATGAGCAGTTCTTC	CASSLEALSYNEQFF
NA	TRBV25-1	TRBD1	TRBJ1-4	TGTGCCAGCAGCCCCGGGGACAGGGGGACTAATGAAAAACTGTTTTTT	CASSPGDRGTNEKLFF
NA	TRBV2	TRBD1	TRBJ1-5	TGTGCCAGCGGTCCGGACAGGTTTGAGCAGCCCCAGCATTTT	CASGPDRFEQPQHF
NA	TRBV6-6	TRBD2	TRBJ2-7	TGTGCCAGCAGTCCGCCGGGCGGGGGGGCTTACGAGCAGTACTTC	CASSPPGGGAYEQYF
NA	TRBV2	TRBD2	TRBJ2-1	TGTGCCTGGGGGGGAGCTGTAGCCGGGAATGAGCAGTTCTTC	CAWGGAVAGNEQFF
NA	TRBV6-5	NA	TRBJ1-2	TGTGCCAGCAGCCCAGGGGTCGCTAACTATGGCTACACCTTC	CASSPGVANYGYTF
NA	TRBV6-1	NA	TRBJ1-5	TGTGCCAGCAGTGAGGGGCTGTTTGGCAGCAATCAGCCCCAGCATTTT	CASSEGLFGSNQPQHF
NA	TRBV7-9	NA	TRBJ2-1	TGTGCCAGCAGTTCCAGAGGGTCCTACAATGAGCAGTTCTTC	CASSSRGSYNEQFF
NA	TRBV5-6	NA	TRBJ2-5	TGTGCCAGCAGCACCTTAAAAGGGGGAGAGACCCAGTACTTC	CASSTLKGGETQYF
few	TRBV13	TRBD1	TRBJ1-5	TGTGCCAGCAGCCGAGGGACAGGGAGCAATCAGCCCCAGCATTTT	CASSRGTGSNQPQHF
once	TRBV2	TRBD1	TRBJ1-1	TGTGCCAGCAGTGCGGGGCAGGGGGCGCTTACAGCTTTCTTT	CASSAGQGALTAFF
NA	TRBV6-2/TRBV6-3	NA	TRBJ2-3	TGTGCCAGCAGTTACTCTGGCGGGGCAACAGATACGCAGTATTTT	CASSYSGGATDTQYF
NA	TRBV6-5	NA	TRBJ1-4	TGTGCCAGCAGTTACTCCGCAGGGGCCCTAAATGAAAAACTGTTTTTT	CASSYSAGALNEKLFF
NA	TRBV9	NA	TRBJ2-3	TGTGCCAGCAGCACAAGAGACAGAGCTAGCACAGATACGCAGTATTTT	CASSTRDRASTDTQYF
few	TRBV7-9	TRBD1	TRBJ1-4	TGTGCCAGCAGGCCCTCGGGACAGGATAATGAAAAACTGTTTTTT	CASRPSGQDNEKLFF
NA	TRBV29-1	TRBD1	TRBJ2-7	TGCAGCGTTGAGACAGGGGGCGGAAACGAGCAGTACTTC	CSVETGGGNEQYF
NA	TRBV5-3	TRBD2	TRBJ2-7	TGTGCCAGAAGCTTGGTAAAGGGGACTAGCTACGAGCAGTACTTC	CARSLVKGTSYEQYF
NA	TRBV30	NA	TRBJ1-1	TGTGCCTGGAGTGGCGGACAGAAGGCGGGTGAAGCTTTCTTT	CAWSGGQKAGEAFF
NA	TRBV3-1/TRBV3-2	TRBD1	TRBJ2-1	TGTGCCAGCAGCCCTGGGACAGGGGCTGGGGATGAGCAGTTCTTC	CASSPGTGAGDEQFF
NA	TRBV27	TRBD1	TRBJ1-4	TGTGCCAGCAGTTTAGGGGGACAGGTAACCGAAAAACTGTTTTTT	CASSLGGQVTEKLFF
NA	TRBV10-1	TRBD2	TRBJ2-1	TGCGCCAGCCAAAATATGGGGGGGAGTGAGCAGTTCTTC	CASQNMGGSEQFF
NA	TRBV5-1	TRBD1	TRBJ1-2	TGCGCCAGCAGCATGGGACAGCTACCTCTAGATGGCTACACCTTC	CASSMGQLPLDGYTF
NA	TRBV7-9	TRBD2	TRBJ2-3	TGTGCCAGCAGCTTAGGCGGGACTACCCCAGATACGCAGTATTTT	CASSLGGTTPDTQYF
NA	TRBV28	NA	TRBJ2-1	TGTGCCAGCAGTTGGCAGGGATACAATGAGCAGTTCTTC	CASSWQGYNEQFF
once	TRBV18	NA	TRBJ2-7	TGTGCCAGCTCGCTTACAGGGTCCTACGAGCAGTACTTC	CASSLTGSYEQYF
NA	TRBV23-1	NA	TRBJ2-6	TGCGCCAGCAGTCAATCGGGGCGCGTCTCAGATGGGGCCAACGTCCTGACTTTC	CASSQSGRVSDGANVLTF
once	TRBV6-6	NA	TRBJ1-2	TGTGCCAGCAGTTCTCCTAACTATGGCTACACCTTC	CASSSPNYGYTF
NA	TRBV7-8	TRBD1	TRBJ1-6	TGTGCCAGCAACCCAGGGACAGGGGTTTCACCCCTCCACTTT	CASNPGTGVSPLHF
NA	TRBV5-5	TRBD2	TRBJ2-7	TGTGCCAGCAGCTTGTCTAGCGGTAGGTCCTACGAGCAGTACTTC	CASSLSSGRSYEQYF
NA	TRBV10-3	NA	TRBJ1-2	TGTGCCATCAGTGAGGCGGGGTCCCAAGACCCTAACTATGGCTACACCTTC	CAISEAGSQDPNYGYTF
NA	TRBV10-1	TRBD2	TRBJ2-2	TGCGCCAGCAGTGAGACCGCGGGGGGGTTCCACACCGGGGAGCTGTTTTTT	CASSETAGGFHTGELFF
NA	TRBV25-1	NA	TRBJ2-3	TGTGCCAGCAGTGACTTGACAGATACGCAGTATTTT	CASSDLTDTQYF
NA	TRBV5-1	NA	TRBJ2-3	TGCGCCAGCAGCCGATCGTTACAGGGTCCCACAGATACGCAGTATTTT	CASSRSLQGPTDTQYF